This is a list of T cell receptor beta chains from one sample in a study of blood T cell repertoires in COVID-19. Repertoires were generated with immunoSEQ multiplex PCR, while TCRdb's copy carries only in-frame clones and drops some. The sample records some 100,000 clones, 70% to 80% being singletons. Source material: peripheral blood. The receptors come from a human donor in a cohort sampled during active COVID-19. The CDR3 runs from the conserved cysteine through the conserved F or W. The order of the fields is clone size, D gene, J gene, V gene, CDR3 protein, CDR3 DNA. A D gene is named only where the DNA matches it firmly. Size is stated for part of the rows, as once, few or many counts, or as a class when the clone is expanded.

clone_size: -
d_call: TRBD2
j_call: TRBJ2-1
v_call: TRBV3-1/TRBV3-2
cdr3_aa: CASSLGLAGNNEQFF
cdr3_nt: TGTGCCAGCAGCCTAGGACTAGCGGGGAACAATGAGCAGTTCTTC

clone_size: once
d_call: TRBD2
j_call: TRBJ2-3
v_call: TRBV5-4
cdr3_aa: CASSLELAGGTDTQYF
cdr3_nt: TGTGCCAGCAGCTTGGAACTAGCGGGTGGTACAGATACGCAGTATTTT

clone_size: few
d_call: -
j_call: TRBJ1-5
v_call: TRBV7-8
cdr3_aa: CASSPIGIRGAQPQHF
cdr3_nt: TGTGCCAGCAGCCCCATCGGGATCCGGGGGGCTCAGCCCCAGCATTTT

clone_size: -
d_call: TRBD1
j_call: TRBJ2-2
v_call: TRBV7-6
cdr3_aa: CASSLRDRGSVGELFF
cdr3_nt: TGTGCCAGCAGCTTACGAGACAGGGGGTCTGTCGGGGAGCTGTTTTTT

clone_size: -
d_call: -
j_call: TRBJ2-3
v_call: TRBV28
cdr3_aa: CASSLKRTDTQYF
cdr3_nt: TGTGCCAGCAGTTTAAAGCGGACTGATACGCAGTATTTT

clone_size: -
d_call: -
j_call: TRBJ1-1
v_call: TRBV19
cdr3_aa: CASSIDGGRLGEAFF
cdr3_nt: TGTGCCAGTAGTATAGATGGGGGCAGGCTGGGTGAAGCTTTCTTT

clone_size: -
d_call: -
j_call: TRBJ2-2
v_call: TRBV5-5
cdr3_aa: CASSLRSGNTGELFF
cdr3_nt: TGTGCCAGCAGCTTGCGGTCCGGGAACACCGGGGAGCTGTTTTTT

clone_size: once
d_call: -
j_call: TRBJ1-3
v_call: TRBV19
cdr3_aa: CASTGGLSGNTIYF
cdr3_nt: TGTGCCAGTACCGGCGGCCTCTCTGGAAACACCATATATTTT

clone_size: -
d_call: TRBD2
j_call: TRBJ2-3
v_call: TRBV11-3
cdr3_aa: CAGQVAGGVDTQYF
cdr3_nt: TGTGCCGGACAGGTAGCGGGAGGTGTGGATACGCAGTATTTT

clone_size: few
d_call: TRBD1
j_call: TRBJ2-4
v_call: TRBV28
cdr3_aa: CASSPGTVRSIQYF
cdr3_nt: TGTGCCAGCAGTCCAGGGACAGTACGAAGCATTCAGTACTTC

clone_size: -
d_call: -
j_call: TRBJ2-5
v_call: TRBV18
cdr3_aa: CASSPGRGETQYF
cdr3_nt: TGTGCCAGCTCTCCAGGGAGAGGAGAGACCCAGTACTTC

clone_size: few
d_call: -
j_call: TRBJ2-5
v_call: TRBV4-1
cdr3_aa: CASSQGFGSTAQETQYF
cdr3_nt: TGCGCCAGCAGCCAAGGATTCGGTTCGACTGCCCAAGAGACCCAGTACTTC

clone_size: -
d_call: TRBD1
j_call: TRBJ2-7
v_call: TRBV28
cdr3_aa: CASSAAGGGNYEQYF
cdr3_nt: TGTGCCAGCAGTGCCGCAGGGGGCGGGAACTACGAGCAGTACTTC

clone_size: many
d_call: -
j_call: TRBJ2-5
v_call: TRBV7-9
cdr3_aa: CASSLGTDGTQYF
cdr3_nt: TGTGCCAGCAGCTTAGGGACAGACGGGACCCAGTACTTC

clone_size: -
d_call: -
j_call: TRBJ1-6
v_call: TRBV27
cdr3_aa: CASSLEGRPGDSPLHF
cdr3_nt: TGTGCCAGCAGTTTAGAGGGCAGACCCGGGGATTCACCCCTCCACTTT

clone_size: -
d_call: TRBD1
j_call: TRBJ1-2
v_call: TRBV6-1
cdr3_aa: CASSDTGGIDGYTF
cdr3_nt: TGTGCCAGCAGTGATACAGGGGGGATCGACGGCTACACCTTC

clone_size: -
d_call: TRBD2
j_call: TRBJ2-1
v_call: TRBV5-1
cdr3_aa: CASSLNPSGTGNEQFF
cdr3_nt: TGCGCCAGCAGCTTGAATCCTAGCGGGACGGGAAATGAGCAGTTCTTC

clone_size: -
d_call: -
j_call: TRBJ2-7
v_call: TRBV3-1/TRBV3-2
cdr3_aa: CASSKGTLSEQYF
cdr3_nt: TGTGCCAGCAGCAAAGGGACATTGAGCGAGCAGTACTTC

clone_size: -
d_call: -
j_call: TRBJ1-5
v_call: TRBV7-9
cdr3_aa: CASSFGFTPNQPQHF
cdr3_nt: TGTGCCAGCAGCTTCGGGTTTACGCCCAATCAGCCCCAGCATTTT

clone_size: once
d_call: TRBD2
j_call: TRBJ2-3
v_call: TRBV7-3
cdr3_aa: CASSLTAGGTDTQYF
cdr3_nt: TGTGCCAGCAGCCTTACAGCGGGGGGCACAGATACGCAGTATTTT

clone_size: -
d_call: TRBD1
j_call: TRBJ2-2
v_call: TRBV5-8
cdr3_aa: CASNPDRGRLNTGELFF
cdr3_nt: TGTGCCAGCAACCCGGACAGGGGGCGTCTGAACACCGGGGAGCTGTTTTTT

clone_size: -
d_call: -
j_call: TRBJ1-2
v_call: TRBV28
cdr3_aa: CASSPLYGGNGYTF
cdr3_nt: TGTGCCAGCAGTCCCCTGTACGGGGGAAATGGCTACACCTTC

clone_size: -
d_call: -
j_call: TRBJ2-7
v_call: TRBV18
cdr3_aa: CASSPPGQPYEQYF
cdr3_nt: TGTGCCAGCTCACCACCGGGGCAGCCCTACGAGCAGTACTTC

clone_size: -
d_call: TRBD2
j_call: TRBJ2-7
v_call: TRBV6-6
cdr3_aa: CASSRDSAGGEQYF
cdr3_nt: TGTGCCAGCAGCCGGGACTCAGCCGGGGGGGAGCAGTACTTC

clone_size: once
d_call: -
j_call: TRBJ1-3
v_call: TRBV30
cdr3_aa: CAWRRFSGNTIYF
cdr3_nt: TGTGCCTGGCGTCGGTTCTCTGGAAACACCATATATTTT

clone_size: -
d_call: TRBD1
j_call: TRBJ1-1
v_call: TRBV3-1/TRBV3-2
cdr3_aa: CASSQVWQGVRMDTEAFF
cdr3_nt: TGTGCCAGCAGCCAAGTCTGGCAGGGGGTTCGCATGGACACTGAAGCTTTCTTT

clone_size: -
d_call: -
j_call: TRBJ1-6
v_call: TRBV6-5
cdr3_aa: CASNRNSPLHF
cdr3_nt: TGTGCCAGCAACCGGAATTCACCCCTCCACTTT

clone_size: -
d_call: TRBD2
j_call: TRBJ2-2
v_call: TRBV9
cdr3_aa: CASSSRTSGNTGELFF
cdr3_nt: TGTGCCAGCAGCTCCCGGACTAGCGGGAACACCGGGGAGCTGTTTTTT

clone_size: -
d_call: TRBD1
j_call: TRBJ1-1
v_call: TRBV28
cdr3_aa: CASSLRQGMNTEAFF
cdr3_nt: TGTGCCAGCAGTCTCCGACAGGGGATGAACACTGAAGCTTTCTTT

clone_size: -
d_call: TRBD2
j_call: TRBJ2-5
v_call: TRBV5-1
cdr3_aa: CASSLSGGGETQYF
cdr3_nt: TGCGCCAGCAGCTTGTCGGGGGGAGGAGAGACCCAGTACTTC

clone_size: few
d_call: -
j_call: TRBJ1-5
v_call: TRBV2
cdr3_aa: CASSVGRGRGNQPQHF
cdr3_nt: TGTGCCAGCAGTGTTGGCAGGGGAAGAGGCAATCAGCCCCAGCATTTT

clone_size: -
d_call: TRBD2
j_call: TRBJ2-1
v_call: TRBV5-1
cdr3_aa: CASSSVPLSGRANEQFF
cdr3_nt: TGCGCCAGCAGCTCTGTTCCCCTTAGCGGGAGGGCCAATGAGCAGTTCTTC

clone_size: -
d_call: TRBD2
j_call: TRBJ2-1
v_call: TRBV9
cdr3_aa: CASSVGASGGFNEQFF
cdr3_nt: TGTGCCAGCAGCGTAGGGGCTAGCGGGGGATTCAATGAGCAGTTCTTC

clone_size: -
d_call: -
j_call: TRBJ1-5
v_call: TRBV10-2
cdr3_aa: CASSTAGVQPQHF
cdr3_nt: TGCGCCAGCAGTACCGCAGGGGTCCAGCCCCAGCATTTT

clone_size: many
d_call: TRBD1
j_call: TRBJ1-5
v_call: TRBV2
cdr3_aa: CASSGQGTDNQPQHF
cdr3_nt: TGTGCCAGCAGCGGGCAGGGGACAGACAATCAGCCCCAGCATTTT